What follows are 9 T cell receptor beta chains derived from one specimen sequenced in a study of blood T cell repertoires in COVID-19. TCRdb's copy holds only in-frame clones and misses some; the assay was immunoSEQ multiplex PCR. The sample has about 220,000 clones; over 60% are singletons. The sample comprised peripheral blood. All receptors derive from a woman aged 70 to 79 with acute or convalescent COVID-19.

The rearrangement joins TRBV15 to TRBJ1-1; TRBD1 is a possible D gene (6 bases). Trimming shortened V by 5 bases and J by 1 base, and 11 bases separated the two germline ends. CDR3 size: 14 residues. Germline assignment: CDR1 LNHNV and CDR2 YYDKDF (reference sequence). The CDR3 coding sequence is TGTGCCACCAGCTCCGGACAGCAGAACACTGAAGCTTTCTTT. This translates into CATSSGQQNTEAFF. The full variable domain, completed using reference TRBV15 and TRBJ1-1, is DAMVIQNPRYQVTQFGKPVTLSCSQTLNHNVMYWYQQKSSQAPKLLFHYYDKDFNNEADTPDNFQSRRPNTSFCFLDIRSPGLGDTAMYLCATSSGQQNTEAFFGQGTRLTVV.

The chain links TRBV12-3 or TRBV12-4 to TRBJ1-2; D uncertain. The CDR3 runs to 13 residues. Trimming took 3 bases from V and 6 from J, leaving 11 bases between them. CDR3 amino acids: CASSFNTANGYTF. CDR3 DNA sequence: TGTGCCAGCAGTTTCAACACAGCCAATGGCTACACCTTC.

This clone was detected a few times. The chain has TRBV29-1 and TRBJ1-3; possibly TRBD1 for D (5 bases). CDR3 length: 14 residues. Trimming removed 4 bases from V and 0 bases from J, with 10 bases in between. The germline V gene encodes CDR1 SQVTM and CDR2 ANQGSEA. In DNA form, the CDR3 reads TGCAGCGTTGCCCGGGACTACTCTGGAAACACCATATATTTT. Translation: CSVARDYSGNTIYF.

The V and J genes are TRBV3-1 (or the pseudogene TRBV3-2) and TRBJ1-6; D unresolved. CDR1 and CDR2 (germline): LGHDT, YNNKEL (reference sequence). The CDR3 covers 14 residues. V dropped 0 bases and J dropped 10 bases, with 10 bases sitting between them. This CDR3 reads CASSQESSRSPLHF. The CDR3 region has the DNA TGTGCCAGCAGCCAAGAAAGCTCGAGATCACCCCTCCACTTT.

This clone was seen once. The chain recombines TRBV14 with TRBJ2-1, with 10 bases identical to TRBD2. Per the germline V gene, CDR1 is SGHDN and CDR2 is FVKESK. This CDR3 contains 17 residues. J lost 8 bases, V lost 4 bases, and 14 bases had no gene match. CDR3: CASSRGASGGLSDEQFF. CDR3 nucleotide sequence: TGTGCCAGCAGCCGTGGGGCTAGCGGGGGCCTCTCGGATGAGCAGTTCTTC. Full variable domain (outside the CDR3, taken from reference TRBV14 and TRBJ2-1): EAGVTQFPSHSVIEKGQTVTLRCDPISGHDNLYWYRRVMGKEIKFLLHFVKESKQDESGMPNNRFLAERTGGTYSTLKVQPAELEDSGVYFCASSRGASGGLSDEQFFGPGTRLTVL.

The chain is built from TRBV11-3 and TRBJ2-2; 8 bases match TRBD2. The germline CDR1 and CDR2 sequences are SGHNT and YENEEA. Trimming took 0 bases from V and 15 from J; bases not matched to a gene: 9. This CDR3 has 14 residues. In DNA, the CDR3 is TGTGCCAGCAGCTTAGATCCTTTATCGGGGGGGATGTTTTTT. This codes for CASSLDPLSGGMFF.

The V and J genes are TRBV5-1 and TRBJ2-7; TRBD1 aligns across 10 bases. This CDR3 has 15 residues. Looked up from germline, CDR1 is SGHRS and CDR2 is YFSETQ. V lost 3 bases to trimming and J lost 2 bases; unmatched junction nucleotides: 5. The CDR3 DNA reads TGCGCCAGCAGCTCGACCGGGACAGGGGCCTACGAGCAGTACTTC. The encoded protein is CASSSTGTGAYEQYF.

This clone has just a few counts. In the same sample, other DNA sequences code for this CDR3. The chain combines TRBV11-3 with TRBJ1-1; no clear D. The CDR3 has 13 amino acids. Trimming left V 1 base short and J 4 bases short, with 7 bases between. Germline CDR1 reads SGHNT; CDR2 reads YENEEA. CDR3 in DNA: TGTGCCAGCAGCTTAGGTCTAGGCACTGAAGCTTTCTTT. Translated: CASSLGLGTEAFF.

The chain recombines TRBV27 with TRBJ1-2, with 10 positions matching TRBD1. Germline CDR1 MNHEY, CDR2 SMNVEV (reference sequence). The CDR3 covers 15 residues. The V gene end was trimmed by 6 bases and the J gene end by 2 bases; junction bases not matched to a gene: 6. This chain's CDR3 is CASRGTGALNYGYTF. The CDR3 coding sequence is TGTGCCAGCAGGGGGACAGGGGCCCTAAACTATGGCTACACCTTC.